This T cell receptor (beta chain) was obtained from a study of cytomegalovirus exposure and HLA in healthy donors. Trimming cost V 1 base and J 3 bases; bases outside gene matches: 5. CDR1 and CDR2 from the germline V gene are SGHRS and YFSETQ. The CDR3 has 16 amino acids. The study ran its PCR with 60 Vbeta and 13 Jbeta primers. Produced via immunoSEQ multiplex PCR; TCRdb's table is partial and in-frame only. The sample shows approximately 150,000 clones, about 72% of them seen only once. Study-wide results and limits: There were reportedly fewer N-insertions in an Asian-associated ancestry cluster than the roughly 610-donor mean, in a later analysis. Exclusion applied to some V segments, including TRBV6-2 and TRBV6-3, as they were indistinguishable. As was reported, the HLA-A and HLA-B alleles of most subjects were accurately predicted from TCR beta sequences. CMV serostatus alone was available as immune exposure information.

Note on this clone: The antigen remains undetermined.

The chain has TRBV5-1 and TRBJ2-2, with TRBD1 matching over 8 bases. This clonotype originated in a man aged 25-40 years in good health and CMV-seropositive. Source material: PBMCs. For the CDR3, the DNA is TGCGCCAGCAGCTTGCAACAGGGGGGAGACACCGGGGAGCTGTTTTTT. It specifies CASSLQQGGDTGELFF.